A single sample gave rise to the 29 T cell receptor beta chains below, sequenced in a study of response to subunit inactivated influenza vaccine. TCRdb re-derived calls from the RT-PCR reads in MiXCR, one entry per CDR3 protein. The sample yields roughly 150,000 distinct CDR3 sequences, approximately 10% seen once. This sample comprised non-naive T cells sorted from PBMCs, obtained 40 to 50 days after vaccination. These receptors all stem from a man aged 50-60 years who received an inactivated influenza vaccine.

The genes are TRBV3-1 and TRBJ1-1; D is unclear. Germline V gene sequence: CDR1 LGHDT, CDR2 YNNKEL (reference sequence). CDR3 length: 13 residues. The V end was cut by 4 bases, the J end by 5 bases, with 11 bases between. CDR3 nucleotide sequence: TGTGCCAGCAGCCCGACTGGGCAAACTGAAGCTTTCTTT. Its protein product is CASSPTGQTEAFF.

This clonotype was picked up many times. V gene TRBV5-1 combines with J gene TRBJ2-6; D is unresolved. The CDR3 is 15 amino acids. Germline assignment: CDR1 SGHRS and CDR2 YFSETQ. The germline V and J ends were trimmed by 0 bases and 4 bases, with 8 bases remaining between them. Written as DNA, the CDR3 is TGCGCCAGCAGCTTGGGGGTTTCCGGGGCCAACGTCCTGACTTTC. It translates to CASSLGVSGANVLTF.

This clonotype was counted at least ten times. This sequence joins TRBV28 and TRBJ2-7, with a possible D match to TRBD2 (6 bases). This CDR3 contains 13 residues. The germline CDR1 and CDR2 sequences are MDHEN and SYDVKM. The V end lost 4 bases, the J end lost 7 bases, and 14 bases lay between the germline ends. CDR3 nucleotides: TGTGCCAGCAGTTGGTCAGCCCTAGCGGAGCAGTACTTC. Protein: CASSWSALAEQYF.

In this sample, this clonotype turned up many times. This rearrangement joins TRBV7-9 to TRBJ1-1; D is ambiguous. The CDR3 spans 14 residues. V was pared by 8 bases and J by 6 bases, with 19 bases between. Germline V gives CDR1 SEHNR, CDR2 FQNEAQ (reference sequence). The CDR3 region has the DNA TGTGCCAGCCGTAGGGCAGATGGGGTCCCTGAAGCTTTCTTT. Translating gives CASRRADGVPEAFF. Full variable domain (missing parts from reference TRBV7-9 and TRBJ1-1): DTGVSQNPRHKITKRGQNVTFRCDPISEHNRLYWYRQTLGQGPEFLTYFQNEAQLEKSRLLSDRFSAERPKGSFSTLEIQRTEQGDSAMYLCASRRADGVPEAFFGQGTRLTVV.

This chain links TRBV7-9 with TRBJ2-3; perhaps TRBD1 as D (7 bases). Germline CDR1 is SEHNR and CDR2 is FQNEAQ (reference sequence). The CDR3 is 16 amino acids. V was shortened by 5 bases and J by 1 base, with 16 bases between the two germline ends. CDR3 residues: CASSPAGGFRTDTQYF. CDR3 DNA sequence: TGTGCCAGCAGCCCCGCAGGGGGGTTCCGCACAGATACGCAGTATTTT.

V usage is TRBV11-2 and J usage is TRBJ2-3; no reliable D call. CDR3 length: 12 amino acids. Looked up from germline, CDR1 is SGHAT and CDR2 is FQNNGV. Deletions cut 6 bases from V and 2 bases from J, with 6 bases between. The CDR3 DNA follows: TGTGCCAGCAGAGTGGTCACAGATACGCAGTATTTT. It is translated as CASRVVTDTQYF.

The CDR3 DNA reads TGTGCCAGCAGTTTTAGGTCCGGGTCTGGGGCCAACGTCCTGACTTTC. Translated, it gives CASSFRSGSGANVLTF. The gene calls are TRBV12-3 or TRBV12-4 and TRBJ2-6; D not resolved. The length of the CDR3 is 16 residues. Trimming shortened V by 3 bases and J by 1 base, and 10 bases separated the two germline ends.

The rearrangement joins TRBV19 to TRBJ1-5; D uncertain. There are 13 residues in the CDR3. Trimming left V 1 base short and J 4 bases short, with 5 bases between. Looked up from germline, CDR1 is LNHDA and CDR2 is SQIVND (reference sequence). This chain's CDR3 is CASSIGQNQPQHF. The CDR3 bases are TGTGCCAGTAGTATAGGCCAGAATCAGCCCCAGCATTTT.

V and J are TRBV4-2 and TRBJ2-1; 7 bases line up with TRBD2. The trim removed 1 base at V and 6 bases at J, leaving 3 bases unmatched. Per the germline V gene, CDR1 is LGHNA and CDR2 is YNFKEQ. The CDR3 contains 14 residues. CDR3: CASSQGLASNEQFF. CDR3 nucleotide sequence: TGTGCCAGCAGCCAAGGACTAGCTTCCAATGAGCAGTTCTTC.

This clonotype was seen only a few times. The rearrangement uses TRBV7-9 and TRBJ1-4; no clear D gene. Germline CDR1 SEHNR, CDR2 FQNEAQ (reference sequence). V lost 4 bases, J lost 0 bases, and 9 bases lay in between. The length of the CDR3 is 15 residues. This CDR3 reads CASSSARATNEKLFF. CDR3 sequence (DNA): TGTGCCAGCAGCTCTGCACGGGCAACTAATGAAAAACTGTTTTTT.

The CDR3 here is CASSRRPGQMNTEAFF. CDR3 sequence (DNA): TGCGCCAGCAGCAGACGCCCGGGACAGATGAACACTGAAGCTTTCTTT. The genes are TRBV5-1 and TRBJ1-1, with TRBD1 matching 7 bases. There are 16 residues in the CDR3. The V gene end was trimmed by 4 bases and the J gene end by 0 bases; junction bases not matched to a gene: 9. The germline V gene encodes CDR1 SGHRS and CDR2 YFSETQ.

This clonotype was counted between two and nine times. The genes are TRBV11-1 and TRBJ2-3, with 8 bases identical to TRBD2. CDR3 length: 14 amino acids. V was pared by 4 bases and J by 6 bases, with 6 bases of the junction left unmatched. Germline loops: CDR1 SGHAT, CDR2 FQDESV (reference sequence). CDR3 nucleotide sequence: TGTGCCAGCAGCTCAGGAGCGGGGGCGGATACGCAGTATTTT. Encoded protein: CASSSGAGADTQYF.

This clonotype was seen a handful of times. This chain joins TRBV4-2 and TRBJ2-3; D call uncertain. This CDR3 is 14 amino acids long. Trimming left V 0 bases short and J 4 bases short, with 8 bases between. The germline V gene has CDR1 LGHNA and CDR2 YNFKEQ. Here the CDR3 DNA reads TGTGCCAGCAGCCAAGACCTAGAGGCAGATACGCAGTATTTT. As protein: CASSQDLEADTQYF.

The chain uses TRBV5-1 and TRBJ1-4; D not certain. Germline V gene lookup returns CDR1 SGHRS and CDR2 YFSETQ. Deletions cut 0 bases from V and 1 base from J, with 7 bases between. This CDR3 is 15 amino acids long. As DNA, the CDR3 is TGCGCCAGCAGCTTGGCTGGTAAAACTAATGAAAAACTGTTTTTT. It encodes CASSLAGKTNEKLFF.

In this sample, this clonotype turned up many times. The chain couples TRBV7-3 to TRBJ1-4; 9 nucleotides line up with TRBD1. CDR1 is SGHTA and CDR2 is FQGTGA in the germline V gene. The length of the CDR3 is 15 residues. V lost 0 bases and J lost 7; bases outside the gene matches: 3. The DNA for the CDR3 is TGTGCCAGCAGCTTAACGGGGACAGGGCTTGAAAAACTGTTTTTT. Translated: CASSLTGTGLEKLFF.

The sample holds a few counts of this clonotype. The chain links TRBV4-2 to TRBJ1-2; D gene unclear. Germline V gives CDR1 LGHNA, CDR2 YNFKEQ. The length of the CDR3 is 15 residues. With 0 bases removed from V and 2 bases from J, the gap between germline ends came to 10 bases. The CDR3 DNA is TGTGCCAGCAGCCAAGATCTTGCAGCAAACTATGGCTACACCTTC. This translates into CASSQDLAANYGYTF.

CDR3 sequence reads: CASSYSPPESAGPYNEQFF. As DNA, the CDR3 is TGTGCCAGCAGTTACTCCCCCCCTGAATCAGCGGGACCCTACAATGAGCAGTTCTTC. The J gene is TRBJ2-1, the V gene TRBV6-5, with TRBD2 matching over 7 bases. This CDR3 comprises 19 residues. The V gene's germline CDR1 is MNHEY and CDR2 SVGAGI. The trim removed 0 bases at V and 2 bases at J, leaving 13 bases unmatched.

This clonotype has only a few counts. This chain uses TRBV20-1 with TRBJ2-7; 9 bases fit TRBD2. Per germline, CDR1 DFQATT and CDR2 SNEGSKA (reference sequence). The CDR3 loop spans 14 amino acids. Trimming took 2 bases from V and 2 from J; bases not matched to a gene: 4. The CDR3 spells CSARRLAGPYEQYF. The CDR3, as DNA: TGCAGTGCTAGACGGCTAGCGGGACCCTACGAGCAGTACTTC.

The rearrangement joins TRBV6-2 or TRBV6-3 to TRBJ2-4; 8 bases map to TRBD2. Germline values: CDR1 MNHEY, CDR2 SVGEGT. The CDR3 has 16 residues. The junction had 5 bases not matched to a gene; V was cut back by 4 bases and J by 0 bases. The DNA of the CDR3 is TGTGCCAGCAGTTCTAGCGGGTCCTTAGCCAAAAACATTCAGTACTTC. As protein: CASSSSGSLAKNIQYF.

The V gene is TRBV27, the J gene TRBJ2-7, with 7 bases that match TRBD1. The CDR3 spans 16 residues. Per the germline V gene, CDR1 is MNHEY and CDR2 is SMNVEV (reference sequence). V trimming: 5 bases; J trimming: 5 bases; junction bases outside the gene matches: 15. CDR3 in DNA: TGTGCCAGCAGTCTACTCAGCCTGGGACAGTCCCACGAGCAGTACTTC. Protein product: CASSLLSLGQSHEQYF.

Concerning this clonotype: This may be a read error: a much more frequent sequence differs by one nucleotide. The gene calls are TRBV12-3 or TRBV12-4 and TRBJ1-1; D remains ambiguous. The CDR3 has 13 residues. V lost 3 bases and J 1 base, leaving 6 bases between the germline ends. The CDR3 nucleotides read TGTGCCAGCAGTTTCGTAGAGAACACTGAAGCTTTCTTT. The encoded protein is CASSFVENTEAFF.

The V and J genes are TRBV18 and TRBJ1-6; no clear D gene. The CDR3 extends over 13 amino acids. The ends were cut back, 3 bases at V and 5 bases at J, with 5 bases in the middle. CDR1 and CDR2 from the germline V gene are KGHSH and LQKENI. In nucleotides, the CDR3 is TGTGCCAGCTCACCCACTGATAATTCACCCCTCCACTTT. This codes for CASSPTDNSPLHF.

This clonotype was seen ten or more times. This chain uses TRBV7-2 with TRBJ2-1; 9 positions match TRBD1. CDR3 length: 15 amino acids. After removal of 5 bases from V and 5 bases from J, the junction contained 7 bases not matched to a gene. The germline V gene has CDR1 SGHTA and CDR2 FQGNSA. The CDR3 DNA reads TGTGCCAGCAGCCCCCCCGGGACAGGGCACAATGAGCAGTTCTTC. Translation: CASSPPGTGHNEQFF.

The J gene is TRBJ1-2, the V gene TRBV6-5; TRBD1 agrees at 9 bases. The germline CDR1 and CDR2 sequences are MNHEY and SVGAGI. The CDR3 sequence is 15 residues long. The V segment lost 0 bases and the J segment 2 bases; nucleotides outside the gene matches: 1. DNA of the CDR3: TGTGCCAGCAGTTACTCGACAGGGGGGAACTATGGCTACACCTTC. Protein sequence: CASSYSTGGNYGYTF.

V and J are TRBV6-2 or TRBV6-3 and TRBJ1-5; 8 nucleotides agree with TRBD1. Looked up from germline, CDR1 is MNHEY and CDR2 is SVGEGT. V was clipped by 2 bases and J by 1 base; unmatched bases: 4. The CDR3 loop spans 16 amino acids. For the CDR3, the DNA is TGTGCCAGCAGTTACGACGGGGACAGGAGCAATCAGCCCCAGCATTTT. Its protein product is CASSYDGDRSNQPQHF.

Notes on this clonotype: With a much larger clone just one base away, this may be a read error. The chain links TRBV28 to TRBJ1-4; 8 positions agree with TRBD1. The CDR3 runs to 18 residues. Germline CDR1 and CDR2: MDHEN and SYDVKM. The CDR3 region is CACRSLTGASSLNEKLFF. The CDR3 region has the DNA TGTGCCTGCAGAAGCCTGACAGGGGCATCCAGCCTGAATGAAAAACTGTTTTTT.

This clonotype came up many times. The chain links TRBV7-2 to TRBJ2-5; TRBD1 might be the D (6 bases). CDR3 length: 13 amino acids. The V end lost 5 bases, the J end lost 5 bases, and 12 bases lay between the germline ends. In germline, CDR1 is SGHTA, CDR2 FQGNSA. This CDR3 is CASSDHQGETQYF. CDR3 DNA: TGTGCCAGCAGCGACCACCAGGGGGAGACCCAGTACTTC.

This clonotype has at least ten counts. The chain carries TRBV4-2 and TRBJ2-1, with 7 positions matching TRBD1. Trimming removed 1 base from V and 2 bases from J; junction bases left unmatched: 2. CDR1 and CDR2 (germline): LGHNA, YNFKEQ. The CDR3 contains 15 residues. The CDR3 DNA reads TGTGCCAGCAGCCAAGGGGACAGAACCTACAATGAGCAGTTCTTC. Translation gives CASSQGDRTYNEQFF.

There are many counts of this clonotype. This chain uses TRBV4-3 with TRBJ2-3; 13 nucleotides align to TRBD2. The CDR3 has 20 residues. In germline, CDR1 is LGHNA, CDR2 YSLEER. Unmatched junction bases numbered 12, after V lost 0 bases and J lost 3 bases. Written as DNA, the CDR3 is TGCGCCAGCAGCCAAGATCTGGTGACTAGCGGGAGGTCGGGAACAGATACGCAGTATTTT. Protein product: CASSQDLVTSGRSGTDTQYF.